This TCR beta chain was recovered during a study of blood T cell repertoires in COVID-19. Measured with immunoSEQ multiplex PCR; TCRdb has only the in-frame clones, and not every one. The repertoire holds approximately 210,000 clones, with 70% to 85% as singletons. This CDR3 is built from 16 residues. Trimming stripped 3 bases from V and 6 bases from J, with 17 bases between. Looked up from germline, CDR1 is LGHDT and CDR2 is YNNKEL (reference sequence). This clone was detected a few times. Membership in each cohort depended on participant-reported clinical history. Among Cohort 3 donors, those recovered had two negative PCRs, clearance, or symptom resolution.

The specimen was PBMCs or T cells enriched from blood (not recorded which). This receptor was obtained from a man in his forties or fifties who had recovered from COVID-19. The gene calls are TRBV3-1 (or the pseudogene TRBV3-2) and TRBJ2-2; possible D gene TRBD2, 6 bases. The CDR3 here is CASSQTSRDGPGELFF. The CDR3, as DNA: TGTGCCAGCAGCCAGACTTCGCGGGATGGCCCCGGGGAGCTGTTTTTT.